This TCR beta chain was sequenced during a study of T cell repertoires in cytomegalovirus infection. At the level of the study: Shared public TCR beta signatures pointed to both CMV infection and a matching HLA type.

MiXCR was run by TCRdb on the reads, yielding one entry per CDR3 protein. The sample carries 250,000 to 350,000 distinct CDR3 sequences, over 20% recorded once. Germline CDR1 is MDHEN and CDR2 is SYDVKM. The CDR3 contains 13 residues. V shed 6 bases and J shed 0 bases, with 9 bases lying between them. This clonotype was detected a few times. This clonotype originated in a human donor in good health (CMV status not recorded). Some clones in this sample may be carry-over from other donors' samples. Sequenced: PBMCs. V gene TRBV28 combines with J gene TRBJ2-7; D is ambiguous. In DNA, the CDR3 is TGTGCCAGCAGGACGCCGAGCTCCTACGAGCAGTACTTC. Amino acids: CASRTPSSYEQYF.